The T cell receptor beta chain under discussion was sequenced for a study of cytomegalovirus exposure and HLA in healthy donors. The study ran its PCR with 60 Vbeta and 13 Jbeta primers. Sequencing used immunoSEQ multiplex PCR; TCRdb keeps in-frame clones, though not all of them. The sample holds around 170,000 clones, 84% seen once. Trimming removed 0 bases at V and 8 bases at J, with 19 bases between. CDR1 is SGHDN, CDR2 FVKESK, per germline. The CDR3 length is 16 residues. The receptor comes from a boy aged 2 to 10 in good health and CMV-seronegative. The chain uses TRBV14 and TRBJ1-2; possible D gene TRBD1, 5 bases. Sequencing used PBMCs. The CDR3 DNA follows: TGTGCCAGCAGCCAAGACAGGGTAGTTGGGATCTACGGCTACACCTTC. The encoded protein is CASSQDRVVGIYGYTF. Looking up the rest from reference TRBV14 and TRBJ1-2 gives the full variable domain: EAGVTQFPSHSVIEKGQTVTLRCDPISGHDNLYWYRRVMGKEIKFLLHFVKESKQDESGMPNNRFLAERTGGTYSTLKVQPAELEDSGVYFCASSQDRVVGIYGYTFGSGTRLTVV.